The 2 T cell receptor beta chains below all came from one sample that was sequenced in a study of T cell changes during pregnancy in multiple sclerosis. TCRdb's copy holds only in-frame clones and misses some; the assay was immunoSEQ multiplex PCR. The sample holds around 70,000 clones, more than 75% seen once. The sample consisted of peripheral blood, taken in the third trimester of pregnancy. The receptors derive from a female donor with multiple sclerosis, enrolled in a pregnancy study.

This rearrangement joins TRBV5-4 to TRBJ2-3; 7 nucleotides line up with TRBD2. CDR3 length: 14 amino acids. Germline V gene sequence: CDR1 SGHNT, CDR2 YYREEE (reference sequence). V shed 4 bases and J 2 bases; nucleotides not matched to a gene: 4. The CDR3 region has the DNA TGTGCCAGCAGCGGGGGGGGGAACACAGATACGCAGTATTTT. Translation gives CASSGGGNTDTQYF.

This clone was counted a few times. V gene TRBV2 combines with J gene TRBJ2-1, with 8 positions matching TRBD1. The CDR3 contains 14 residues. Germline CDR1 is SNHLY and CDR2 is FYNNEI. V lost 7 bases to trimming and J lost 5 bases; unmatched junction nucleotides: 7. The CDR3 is CASNGQGGNNEQFF. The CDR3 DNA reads TGTGCCAGCAATGGACAGGGCGGGAACAATGAGCAGTTCTTC.